The text below deals with one T cell receptor (beta chain). Its binding antigen is unknown. No base qualities exist here, and no much larger clone lies one base off it. This sample's treatment or condition label indicates: suppressive antiretroviral therapy. A pool of overlapping HIV-1 Gag 15-mer peptides, at about 1 ug per peptide per mL, was used to stimulate the cells. Memory CD4+ T cells that did not respond, being CD40L-negative, CD69-negative and CD45RO-high, were sorted as memory populations depleted of antigen-responding cells. HIV-1-infected adults in whom suppressive ART had been started during chronic infection were enrolled as participants. For at least 4 years, the participants' plasma HIV-1 RNA had been undetectable, below 50 copies/mL. To be included, participants needed a CD4+ T cell count above 400 cells/uL and a positive CMV serology. Before stimulation, PBMCs were isolated using density centrifugation and depleted of CD8+ T cells. Stimulation of CD8-depleted PBMCs was carried out for 15 to 20 hours with anti-CD28/CD49d costimulation, CD40-blocking antibody and enfuvirtide, to prevent new infections. Cell sorting was performed on a Beckman Coulter MoFlo Legacy or XDP sorter, and dead cells were excluded with propidium iodide. For samples with more than one million cells, genomic DNA was extracted with the QIAamp DNA Mini Kit, and for all other samples the Quick-DNA Microprep Kit was used.

The data originate from a study of persistence of HIV-infected CD4 T cells (TCRdb year 2020). Regarding the study in general: CMV- and HIV-1 Gag-responding CD4+ T cells were isolated from ART-treated individuals so that antigen-driven clonal expansion of HIV-1-infected cells could be examined. The median time the participants had spent on suppressive ART was eight to nine years. Apart from a couple of participants who underwent leukapheresis at a single time point, peripheral blood samples of up to roughly 180 mL were collected from participants at multiple time points. The clonality of all cells in each sorted population was assessed by TCRbeta sequencing, whereas the clonality of infected cells was assessed by proviral sequencing. Cross-participant TCR cluster analysis included about eight participants for CMV and six or seven participants for Gag. Study-level results and caveats: A correlation was observed between TCR oligoclonality and proviral oligoclonality within the same sorted populations. Few individuals were included in the study, and only a limited range of antigens was tested. TCRbeta richness in CMV- and Gag-responding cells was significantly lower than in anti-CD3/anti-CD28-responding cells; CMV-responding cells had higher oligoclonality than CD3/CD28-stimulated and Gag-responding cells. Bulk TCR analyses could not be limited to the rare CMV-responding cells that actually contained HIV-1 proviruses. Antigen-responding cells were enriched for expanded CDR3beta sequences that were degenerate, which suggests that CD4+ responses to CMV and Gag underwent convergent selection.

The immunoSEQ hsTCRB assay version 4, run in survey mode, was used to sequence TCRbeta repertoires from genomic DNA. For TCRbeta sequencing, genomic DNA was diluted to 9.5 to 10 ng/uL, with up to about 1 ug used per sample. Concerning the study's data processing: Analysis of the TCRbeta data was done in ImmunoSeq Analyzer 3.0, and diversity was computed on productive nucleotide rearrangements. Using the Immunarch R package, the improved Chao index served to estimate lower-bound TCR diversity and the Gini coefficient served to estimate clonality. When different nucleotide rearrangements encoded the same CDR3beta amino acid sequence, each rearrangement was treated as a distinct clonotype. Differential abundance analysis identified TCRbeta sequences significantly enriched in antigen-responding cells relative to anti-CD3/anti-CD28-activated cells. GLIPH2 grouped TCRs by predicted peptide-MHC specificity, both within each participant and across combined participant data sets. TCRdb stores this immuneACCESS table with in-frame sequences only. Part of the clones is absent; in the studies checked, under half of the shortfall reflects unresolved V genes, and no reason is known for the rest. The DNA was the basis for D and trimming; V, J and clone size are from that table. This sample is represented by 64,000 or so clones; just under 75% of them were singletons. In total, the top ten clones hold roughly 1.7% of the sample.

V lost 7 bases and J lost 1 base, and the count of bases not matched to a germline gene is 10. The CDR3 numbers 17 residues from cysteine through phenylalanine. Of the read, only the CDR3 DNA is kept; its 51 bases are in frame from base 1. CDR1 and CDR2 are read off the germline V gene as MDHEN and SYDVKM. The sample consisted of CD4+ T cells sorted from PBMCs after approximately 20-hour stimulation, taken from a patient who received antiretroviral therapy. The intended sense of this specimen's cell subset or site label: CD40L-CD69- CD45RO-high memory CD4 T cells not responding to Gag peptides. Here the chain combines TRBV28 and TRBJ2-2, and 9 junctional nucleotides match TRBD1. This TCR derives from an adult man with HIV who was CMV-seropositive. The CDR3 amino acid sequence is: CASTSRTGVGNTGELFF. The DNA is TGTGCCAGCACGTCGAGGACAGGGGTCGGGAACACCGGGGAGCTGTTTTTT.